This T cell receptor (beta chain) was observed in a study of blood T cell repertoires in COVID-19. Generated by immunoSEQ multiplex PCR, the TCRdb table keeps only in-frame clones and is missing some. The data contain around 250,000 clones, approximately 82% of them seen just once; the ten biggest clones take up 15%. Trimming cost V 4 bases and J 1 base; bases outside gene matches: 1. CDR3 length equals 15 residues. CDR1 and CDR2 (germline): LNHDA, SQIVND (reference sequence). Recovered status in Cohort 3 required two negative PCRs, clearance, or symptom resolution. The gene calls are TRBV19 and TRBJ2-6; 7 positions agree with TRBD1. This receptor was identified in a man between 35 and 55 years old who had recovered from COVID-19. The specimen sequenced was PBMCs or T cells enriched from blood (not recorded which). The CDR3 loop reads CASSTTGSGANVLTF. CDR3 DNA: TGTGCCAGTAGTACGACAGGGTCTGGGGCCAACGTCCTGACTTTC.